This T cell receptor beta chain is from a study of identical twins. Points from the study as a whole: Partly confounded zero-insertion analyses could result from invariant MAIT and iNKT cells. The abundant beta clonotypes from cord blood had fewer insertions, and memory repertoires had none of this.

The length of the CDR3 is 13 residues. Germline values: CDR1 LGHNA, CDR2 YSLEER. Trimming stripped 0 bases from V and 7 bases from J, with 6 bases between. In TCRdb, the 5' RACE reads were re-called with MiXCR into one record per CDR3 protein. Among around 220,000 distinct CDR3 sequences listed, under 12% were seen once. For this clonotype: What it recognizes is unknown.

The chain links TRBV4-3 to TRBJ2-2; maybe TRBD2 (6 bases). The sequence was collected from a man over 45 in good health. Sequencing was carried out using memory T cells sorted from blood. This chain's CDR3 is CASSQEGGGELFF. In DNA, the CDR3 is TGCGCCAGCAGCCAAGAGGGAGGCGGGGAGCTGTTTTTT.